The clone carrying this T cell receptor (beta chain) showed up just a few times. Antigen: not known. The isolated RNA, all of it, was reverse transcribed, so expressed TCRB transcripts were what got sequenced. Here immunoSEQ multiplex PCR was the method, and the copy in TCRdb shows in-frame clones only, minus some. Of nearly 700,000 clones in the sample, over 10% were seen once. Sorting with CD45RO/CCR7/CD25/CD127/CD95/CD27 yielded naive, central memory, regulatory and stem-like memory CD4+ cells. The ends were cut back, 0 bases at V and 0 bases at J, with 15 bases in the middle. Per germline, CDR1 SGHRS and CDR2 YFSETQ. The CDR3 is 17 amino acids. The data belong to a study of beta chain features in type 1 diabetes. Overall study results and limits: VDJ junctions from type 1 diabetes patients carried fewer insertions and larger deletions. There was a moderate but significant shortening of TCRB CDR3s in all four CD4+ subsets of Type 1 diabetes patients.

Sequencing input: naive CD4+ T cells from blood. The chain carries TRBV5-1 and TRBJ1-1; D gene ambiguous. The receptor comes from a man between 18 and 35 years old with type 1 diabetes. This CDR3 reads CASSLAQDSALNTEAFF. The CDR3 bases are TGCGCCAGCAGCTTGGCCCAGGACTCCGCATTGAACACTGAAGCTTTCTTT.